This T cell receptor beta chain appears in the sequencing data of a study of blood T cell repertoires in COVID-19. It was during active infection that Seattle patients were enrolled and then longitudinally followed. CDR1 and CDR2 from the germline V gene are SQVTM and ANQGSEA. Trimming shortened V by 4 bases and J by 0 bases, and 7 bases separated the two germline ends. CDR3 size: 12 residues. The data were produced by immunoSEQ multiplex PCR, yet TCRdb's version contains in-frame clones alone and is incomplete. In the table there are around 100,000 clones, roughly nine tenths of which are singletons.

The source of this sequence is a man in his sixties with COVID-19, enrolled during active disease. The chain joins TRBV29-1 to TRBJ2-7; D not certain. The source material was peripheral blood. The CDR3 DNA sequence: TGCAGCGTTGGTCGCGGCTCCTACGAGCAGTACTTC. Its protein is CSVGRGSYEQYF.